A single sample gave rise to the 4 T cell receptor beta chains below, sequenced in a study of shared clonotypes between healthy human individuals. TCRdb's copy holds only in-frame clones and misses some; the assay was immunoSEQ multiplex PCR. This sample yields approximately 2.5 million clones, of which about 92% are seen a single time; about 0.13% belongs to the top ten. Specimen: naive CD4+ T cells sorted from blood. The subset: CD45RA+ positively selected. All receptors come from a man aged 18 to 35 in good health.

CDR3 DNA sequence: TGTGCCAGCAGCACCCTAGCGGGGGGTTCCTACAATGAGCAGTTCTTC. It encodes CASSTLAGGSYNEQFF. The V and J genes are TRBV11-2 and TRBJ2-1; 11 bases are a match to TRBD2. After removal of 5 bases from V and 1 base from J, the junction contained 4 bases not matched to a gene. CDR3 length: 16 residues. The germline CDR1 and CDR2 sequences are SGHAT and FQNNGV.

This chain links TRBV6-5 with TRBJ2-1; no definite D call. Germline loops: CDR1 MNHEY, CDR2 SVGAGI. Trimming shortened V by 0 bases and J by 3 bases, and 12 bases separated the two germline ends. The CDR3 is 16 amino acids. CDR3: CASSYSPPKHYNEQFF. The CDR3 region has the DNA TGTGCCAGCAGTTACTCTCCGCCGAAACACTACAATGAGCAGTTCTTC.

The J gene is TRBJ2-5, the V gene TRBV10-3, with TRBD2 as a possible D gene (5 bases). The V end was cut by 7 bases, the J end by 5 bases, with 14 bases between. This CDR3 contains 13 residues. Germline V gene lookup returns CDR1 ENHRY and CDR2 SYGVKD. CDR3: CAITGGALETQYF. The CDR3 nucleotides read TGTGCCATCACAGGAGGAGCTTTGGAGACCCAGTACTTC.

The chain employs TRBV19 and TRBJ1-4; 10 bases fit TRBD1. There are 15 residues in the CDR3. The trim removed 6 bases at V and 3 bases at J, leaving 4 bases unmatched. CDR1 and CDR2 from the germline V gene are LNHDA and SQIVND (reference sequence). The CDR3 DNA sequence: TGTGCCAGTAGCTCCGGACAGGGGGCTAATGAAAAACTGTTTTTT. Translating gives CASSSGQGANEKLFF.